The sequence of this T cell receptor (beta chain) was determined in a study of T cells after yellow fever vaccination. Study observations and caveats: The secondary response peaked faster, at day 5 versus 15, but was weaker.

In this sample, this clonotype turned up a few times. The target antigen is unknown. The germline CDR1 and CDR2 sequences are SGHRS and YFSETQ. The CDR3 is 15 amino acids. V was pared by 5 bases and J by 0 bases, with 15 bases between. TCRdb independently ran MiXCR on the 5' RACE reads; one entry per CDR3 protein. The repertoire holds about 510,000 distinct CDR3 sequences, 21% seen once, with about 17% in the top ten. The V call is TRBV5-1, the J call TRBJ2-7, with D perhaps TRBD2 (5 bases). This TCR derives from a man younger than 35 who received the YFV17D yellow fever vaccine. This sample comprised PBMCs, obtained more than 20 days after the first yellow fever vaccination. In nucleotides, the CDR3 is TGCGCCAGCAGTTTCGACGGAACTAGCTCCTACGAGCAGTACTTC. As protein: CASSFDGTSSYEQYF.